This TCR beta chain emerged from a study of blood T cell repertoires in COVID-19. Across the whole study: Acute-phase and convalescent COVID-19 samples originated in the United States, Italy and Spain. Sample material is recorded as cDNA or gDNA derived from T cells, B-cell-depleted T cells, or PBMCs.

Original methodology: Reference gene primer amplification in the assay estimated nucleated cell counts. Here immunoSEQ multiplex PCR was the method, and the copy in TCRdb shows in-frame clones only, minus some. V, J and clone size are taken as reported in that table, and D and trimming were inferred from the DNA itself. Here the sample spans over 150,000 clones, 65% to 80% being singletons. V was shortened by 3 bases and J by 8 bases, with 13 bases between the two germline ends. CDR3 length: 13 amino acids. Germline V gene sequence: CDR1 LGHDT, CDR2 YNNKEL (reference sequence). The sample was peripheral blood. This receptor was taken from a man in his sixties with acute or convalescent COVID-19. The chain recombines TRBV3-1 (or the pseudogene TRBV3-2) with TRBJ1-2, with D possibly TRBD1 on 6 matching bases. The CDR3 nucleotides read TGTGCCAGCAGCCAGGCAGGGGATGACGGCTACACCTTC. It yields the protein CASSQAGDDGYTF.